This entry features one T cell receptor (beta chain) sequence. What it binds is not known. Mismatch with germline at one junction end may stem from a read error. The sample originates from a study of Tregs in tolerant kidney transplant recipients. Germline assignment: CDR1 MNHNY and CDR2 SVGAGI (reference sequence). The CDR3 consists of 12 residues. Recipients received nonmyeloablative bone marrow transplants from related graft donors, with transient mixed chimerism. Libraries were prepared by immunoSEQ multiplex PCR; TCRdb keeps only in-frame clonotypes and omits some of them. The sample lists around 64,000 clones, over 75% occurring once. Notes on the study in general: This study did not directly address biological reproducibility. For some patients, primers changed over time, blocking nucleotide-level comparison. Findings come from small patient numbers and require larger validation.

This sequence was found in a human patient who received a combined kidney and bone marrow transplant. Some T cells may be provided by the graft donor. V is TRBV6-6 and J is TRBJ2-1; 7 bases line up with TRBD1. The starting material was CD4+ T cells from blood (PBMCs), obtained 6 months after the transplant. The CDR3 coding sequence is TGTGCCAGCACTTACAGGGGTAATGAGCAGTTCTTC. It codes for CASTYRGNEQFF.